Listed below are T cell receptor beta chains from one sample, sequenced in a study of lung T cells in sarcoidosis with Löfgren's syndrome. TCRdb reanalysed the reads using MiXCR and keeps one entry per CDR3 protein. The table shows 15,000 to 25,000 distinct CDR3 sequences, with 20% to 25% occurring only once. Sequencing was performed on CD4+ T cells from bronchoalveolar lavage. Receptors originate from a human donor with sarcoidosis (Löfgren's syndrome or another form), or a control subject (not recorded which). The CDR3 runs from the conserved cysteine through the conserved F or W. A D gene is named only where the DNA matches it firmly.

j_call d_call v_call cdr3_aa
TRBJ1-5 NA TRBV4-2 CASSQGGEAGQPQHF
TRBJ2-1 NA TRBV5-1 CASSLAGAGIYNEQFF
TRBJ2-3 NA TRBV20-1 CSARDLRRSTDTQYF
TRBJ2-7 NA TRBV27 CASSQQDLISYEQYF
TRBJ1-5 NA TRBV27 CASNLFSGGDSSQPQHF
TRBJ1-2 NA TRBV6-1 CASSLQTGRPLGYTF
TRBJ2-1 NA TRBV6-1 CASSRVNEQFF
TRBJ2-1 NA TRBV7-2 CASSLNDYNEQFF
TRBJ2-6 NA TRBV28 CASSLGGGGGANVLTF
TRBJ1-3 TRBD1 TRBV19 CASSPRGQTSGNTIYF
TRBJ1-3 NA TRBV30 CALGHTVSGNTIYF
TRBJ1-2 NA TRBV5-1 CASSPLDSGGYTF
TRBJ2-3 TRBD1 TRBV7-3 CASSLTGPDTQYF
TRBJ2-1 NA TRBV4-3 CASSQDVRMDEQFF
TRBJ2-3 TRBD2 TRBV6-1 CASTHAGADTQYF
TRBJ2-7 TRBD2 TRBV29-1 CSTRGGAQGEQYF
TRBJ2-3 NA TRBV7-2 CASSTSRGSDTQYF
TRBJ2-1 NA TRBV27 CASSLSGPLHRIYNEQFF
TRBJ1-1 NA TRBV7-9 CASSLGVLDTEAFF
TRBJ1-2 NA TRBV29-1 CSVASNYGYTF
TRBJ1-1 TRBD1 TRBV4-2 CASSRWVGQGLYPTPNTEAFF
TRBJ1-5 TRBD1 TRBV10-3 CAIRAGTGVQPQHF
TRBJ2-7 NA TRBV20-1 CSARVQGSYEQYF
TRBJ2-7 NA TRBV20-1 CSAPVGLHEQYF
TRBJ2-3 NA TRBV18 CASSPRDTQYF
TRBJ2-5 NA TRBV7-9 CASSLAVAPQETQYF
TRBJ2-7 NA TRBV18 CASSPPSRIASEQYF
TRBJ1-5 NA TRBV18 CASSPRGRGINNQPQHF
TRBJ2-5 NA TRBV20-1 CSARDPGGETQYF
TRBJ1-5 NA TRBV20-1 CSAREKGLLPGAQHF
TRBJ2-1 TRBD1 TRBV19 CASRQGEEQFF
TRBJ1-4 NA TRBV18 CASSPQSRQEKLFF
TRBJ1-1 NA TRBV20-1 CSARDQTFMNTEAFF
TRBJ1-5 NA TRBV12-3/TRBV12-4 CASSWRGNQPQHF
TRBJ1-5 NA TRBV2 CASSARGQPQHF
TRBJ2-7 TRBD1 TRBV27 CASSLSTGQGAYEQYF
TRBJ2-7 NA TRBV7-9 CASSFSGGHEQYF
TRBJ2-7 NA TRBV5-1 CASSLYSGLDEQYF
TRBJ1-2 NA TRBV28 CASTPGDPLYYGYTF
TRBJ1-5 NA TRBV6-2/TRBV6-3 CASSYLSGRTNQPQHF
TRBJ2-5 NA TRBV7-2 CASSSWTGRAETQYF
TRBJ2-1 TRBD2 TRBV7-2 CASSPPSGRSYNEQFF
TRBJ2-2 NA TRBV29-1 CSASVRGKNTGELFF
TRBJ1-4 NA TRBV29-1 CSVKFRTEATNEKLFF
TRBJ1-4 NA TRBV12-3/TRBV12-4 CASSKRITEKLFF
TRBJ2-7 NA TRBV20-1 CSARDYRTRSYEQYF
TRBJ2-3 NA TRBV7-2 CASSFSGLRTDTQYF
TRBJ2-1 TRBD2 TRBV12-3/TRBV12-4 CASSPSSGHYNEQFF
TRBJ2-5 TRBD2 TRBV20-1 CSARAGRKETQYF
TRBJ1-1 NA TRBV7-6 CASSLVGGEGTEAFF
TRBJ2-5 NA TRBV20-1 CSSRIIGGLLETQYF
TRBJ1-2 NA TRBV2 CASGAGRNYGYTF
TRBJ2-3 NA TRBV7-2 CASSYPGRGGGSGPTDTQYF
TRBJ2-1 TRBD2 TRBV24-1 CATSDVLADSYNEQFF